Listed here are 10 T cell receptor beta chains from one sample, sequenced in a study of shared clonotypes between healthy human individuals (dated by TCRdb to the early 2020s). To prepare the library, the immunoSEQ multiplex PCR assay was applied. TCRdb mirrors the immuneACCESS table, restricted to in-frame sequences. Some clones are absent from its copies; in checked studies, under half trace to an unresolved V gene, and the reason for the others is unknown. The sample data list roughly 2 million clones, and 90% to 95% of these were observed just once. The biggest ten clones account for approximately 0.13% of the sample. Sequencing was carried out using naive CD4+ T cells sorted from blood. The sample's cell subset or site label, decoded: CD45RA+ positively selected. These receptors came from a man aged 18 to 29 in good health.

Only one count was recorded for this clone. The V and J genes are TRBV7-2 and TRBJ1-1; D uncertain. The CDR3 totals 13 residues. Germline CDR1 and CDR2: SGHTA and FQGNSA. Trimming left V 0 bases short and J 7 bases short, with 9 bases between. DNA for the CDR3: TGTGCCAGCAGCTTAGCCACGGTGAGTGAAGCTTTCTTT. Its protein product is CASSLATVSEAFF.

The chain couples TRBV11-3 to TRBJ2-6, with D possibly matching TRBD1 (6 bases). Looked up from germline, CDR1 is SGHNT and CDR2 is YENEEA. This CDR3 comprises 17 residues. Trimming cost V 11 bases and J 0 bases, with 20 bases left between them. CDR3 nucleotide sequence: TGTGCCGGCAACCAGGGGAAATCTAGCTCTGGGGCCAACGTCCTGACTTTC. It is translated as CAGNQGKSSSGANVLTF. Filled out from reference TRBV11-3 and TRBJ2-6, the complete variable domain reads EAGVVQSPRYKIIEKKQPVAFWCNPISGHNTLYWYLQNLGQGPELLIRYENEEAVDDSQLPKDRFSAERLKGVDSTLKIQPAELGDSAVYLCAGNQGKSSSGANVLTFGAGSRLTVL.

This chain connects TRBV4-3 to TRBJ2-7, with TRBD2 matching 8 bases. The CDR3 sequence is 15 residues long. V lost 3 bases, J lost 3 bases, and 7 bases stayed unmatched. The germline V gene encodes CDR1 LGHNA and CDR2 YSLEER. In DNA, the CDR3 is TGCGCCAGCAGCCAGTCGGGGGGGTTTCGCTACGAGCAGTACTTC. It codes for CASSQSGGFRYEQYF.

The chain combines TRBV7-2 with TRBJ2-7, with TRBD2 matching over 8 bases. Germline CDR1 reads SGHTA; CDR2 reads FQGNSA. The V and J ends lost 7 bases and 3 bases, in that order; junction bases with no gene match: 14. The CDR3 contains 16 residues. The CDR3 nucleotides are TGTGCCAGCACCCTAGCGGGTTGGGGAAGTCTCTACGAGCAGTACTTC. As protein: CASTLAGWGSLYEQYF.

CDR3 DNA: TGTGCCAGCAGCTTAGGCTTCGGTTCGCCACGGCCCCAGCATTTT. It yields the protein CASSLGFGSPRPQHF. V gene TRBV13 combines with J gene TRBJ1-5; no firm D call. V shed 0 bases and J shed 9 bases, with 15 bases lying between them. Germline CDR1 reads PRHDT; CDR2 reads FYEKMQ (reference sequence). The CDR3 runs 15 residues. Full variable domain (missing parts from reference TRBV13 and TRBJ1-5): AAGVIQSPRHLIKEKRETATLKCYPIPRHDTVYWYQQGPGQDPQFLISFYEKMQSDKGSIPDRFSAQQFSDYHSELNMSSLELGDSALYFCASSLGFGSPRPQHFGDGTRLSIL.

In this sample, this clone turned up once. The chain joins TRBV5-1 to TRBJ2-3, with 9 bases aligning to TRBD2. CDR3 length: 16 residues. The germline V gene encodes CDR1 SGHRS and CDR2 YFSETQ. The ends lost 4 bases at V and 5 bases at J; junction bases unmatched: 11. CDR3 DNA sequence: TGCGCCAGCAGCAGGAACCCTAGCGGGACGGTAGATACGCAGTATTTT. Translated, it gives CASSRNPSGTVDTQYF.

The J gene is TRBJ2-7, the V gene TRBV6-5; 11 nucleotides agree with TRBD2. V shed 4 bases and J 5 bases; nucleotides not matched to a gene: 7. In germline, CDR1 is MNHEY, CDR2 SVGAGI. This CDR3 spans 15 amino acids. The CDR3 DNA sequence: TGTGCCAGCAGTTTTCTGACTAGCGGGACCCACGAGCAGTACTTC. Encoded protein: CASSFLTSGTHEQYF.

The chain joins TRBV5-1 to TRBJ1-4, with TRBD1 matching over 7 bases. The V gene end was trimmed by 0 bases and the J gene end by 8 bases; junction bases not matched to a gene: 7. Germline assignment: CDR1 SGHRS and CDR2 YFSETQ. This CDR3 region has 15 residues. CDR3 sequence (DNA): TGCGCCAGCAGCTTGGGTGGGACAGTGAGAGAAAAACTGTTTTTT. As protein: CASSLGGTVREKLFF.

This chain uses TRBV4-1 with TRBJ1-5; D perhaps matches TRBD1 (5 bases). Germline lookup yields CDR1 MGHRA and CDR2 YSYEKL. The V end was cut by 1 base, the J end by 10 bases, with 11 bases between. The CDR3 extends over 13 amino acids. The CDR3 is CASSQVTQGPQHF. CDR3 sequence (DNA): TGCGCCAGCAGCCAAGTAACCCAGGGTCCCCAGCATTTT.

Worth noting for this clone: Other DNA sequences in the same sample also yield this CDR3. The chain employs TRBV20-1 and TRBJ2-3; TRBD2 is a possible D gene (5 bases). Looked up from germline, CDR1 is DFQATT and CDR2 is SNEGSKA (reference sequence). This CDR3 has 11 residues. With 3 bases removed from V and 5 bases from J, the gap between germline ends came to 6 bases. This CDR3 is CSASRGDTQYF. In DNA form, the CDR3 reads TGCAGTGCTAGCCGGGGAGATACGCAGTATTTT.